Presented here are 29 T cell receptor beta chains from one specimen sequenced in a study of blood T cell repertoires in COVID-19. Produced via immunoSEQ multiplex PCR; TCRdb's table is partial and in-frame only. The sample records some 300,000 clones, about 88% being singletons. Material for sequencing was PBMCs or T cells enriched from blood (not recorded which). The source of these receptors is a woman in her sixties in a cohort exposed to, infected with or recovered from COVID-19 (not recorded which).

The genes are TRBV2 and TRBJ2-3; D not resolved. CDR3 length: 15 amino acids. From germline, CDR1 is SNHLY and CDR2 FYNNEI. V lost 2 bases and J 1 base, leaving 10 bases between the germline ends. The CDR3 protein is CASSESPIRTDTQYF. In DNA form, the CDR3 reads TGTGCCAGCAGTGAATCCCCTATCCGCACAGATACGCAGTATTTT.

J is TRBJ1-1 and V is TRBV15; D remains ambiguous. The V gene lost 6 bases and the J gene lost 1 base, with 12 bases spanning the gap. The CDR3 totals 14 residues. The germline CDR1 and CDR2 sequences are LNHNV and YYDKDF (reference sequence). For the CDR3, the DNA is TGTGCCACCAGTCCCGATCAGTCGAACACTGAAGCTTTCTTT. Translated: CATSPDQSNTEAFF.

V usage is TRBV7-2 and J usage is TRBJ1-4; a possible D gene is TRBD1 (6 bases). CDR3 length: 15 residues. Per germline, CDR1 SGHTA and CDR2 FQGNSA. V dropped 5 bases and J dropped 5 bases, with 15 bases sitting between them. The CDR3 sequence: CASSGEGGLNEKLFF. The DNA of the CDR3 is TGTGCCAGCAGCGGGGAGGGGGGACTCAATGAAAAACTGTTTTTT.

This chain joins TRBV28 and TRBJ1-5, with TRBD1 matching over 9 bases. This CDR3 spans 17 amino acids. Unmatched junction bases numbered 10, after V lost 6 bases and J lost 1 base. The germline CDR1 and CDR2 sequences are MDHEN and SYDVKM. The chain's CDR3 is CASREGGQGPSNQPQHF. The CDR3 DNA follows: TGTGCCAGCAGGGAGGGGGGACAGGGACCCAGCAATCAGCCCCAGCATTTT.

V and J are TRBV7-9 and TRBJ2-3; 11 bases match TRBD2. The CDR3 contains 15 residues. V lost 4 bases, J lost 9 bases, and 9 bases stayed unmatched. Looked up from germline, CDR1 is SEHNR and CDR2 is FQNEAQ (reference sequence). The CDR3 loop is CASSWDSGRELTQYF. Written as DNA, the CDR3 is TGTGCCAGCAGCTGGGATAGCGGGAGGGAGCTAACGCAGTATTTT.

J is TRBJ2-3 and V is TRBV28; D possibly corresponds to TRBD1 (6 bases). Germline V gene data show CDR1 as MDHEN and CDR2 as SYDVKM. This CDR3 comprises 16 residues. V lost 5 bases and J lost 2, with 17 bases in between. In DNA form, the CDR3 reads TGTGCCAGCAGTCCCGGATCGGACAGACTCACAGATACGCAGTATTTT. It translates to CASSPGSDRLTDTQYF.

The genes are TRBV14 and TRBJ2-6; TRBD1 might be the D (5 bases). Germline V gene sequence: CDR1 SGHDN, CDR2 FVKESK. The germline V and J ends were trimmed by 3 bases and 2 bases, with 11 bases remaining between them. This CDR3 has 16 amino acids. DNA of the CDR3: TGTGCCAGCAGCCACCTCCAGACAGCTGGGGCCAACGTCCTGACTTTC. Translation: CASSHLQTAGANVLTF.

The chain links TRBV7-9 to TRBJ1-2; the D is unclear. V was cut by 2 bases and J by 0 bases, with 10 bases left in between. CDR3 length: 15 amino acids. Germline CDR1 SEHNR, CDR2 FQNEAQ (reference sequence). CDR3 sequence reads: CASSLTDSANYGYTF. Written as DNA, the CDR3 is TGTGCCAGCAGCTTAACAGATTCAGCTAACTATGGCTACACCTTC.

This rearrangement joins TRBV14 to TRBJ2-7, with 9 positions matching TRBD1. From germline, CDR1 is SGHDN and CDR2 FVKESK. This CDR3 spans 14 amino acids. The junction had 7 bases not matched to a gene; V was cut back by 6 bases and J by 4 bases. The CDR3 DNA reads TGTGCCAGCAGGCTGGCCGGGACAGGGTACGAGCAGTACTTC. Translating gives CASRLAGTGYEQYF.

The chain joins TRBV5-6 to TRBJ1-6; 7 positions match TRBD1. The CDR3 consists of 15 residues. CDR1 and CDR2 from the germline V gene are SGHDT and YYEEEE. Trimming removed 4 bases from V and 4 bases from J; junction bases left unmatched: 5. Here the CDR3 DNA reads TGTGCCAGCAGCACAAGGACAGGATATAATTCACCCCTCCACTTT. This translates into CASSTRTGYNSPLHF. The variable domain in full, with the rest retrieved from reference TRBV5-6 and TRBJ1-6, is DAGVTQSPTHLIKTRGQQVTLRCSPKSGHDTVSWYQQALGQGPQFIFQYYEEEERQRGNFPDRFSGHQFPNYSSELNVNALLLGDSALYLCASSTRTGYNSPLHFGNGTRLTVT.

This clone has more than one count but fewer than ten. V usage is TRBV15 and J usage is TRBJ2-5, with 8 bases aligning to TRBD2. The CDR3 is 18 amino acids. Losses at the gene ends were 0 bases for V and 0 bases for J; bases not matched to a gene: 9. CDR1 and CDR2 from the germline V gene are LNHNV and YYDKDF (reference sequence). The CDR3 sequence is CATSRDRGPGGDQETQYF. In nucleotides, the CDR3 is TGTGCCACCAGCAGAGATCGGGGGCCGGGAGGGGACCAAGAGACCCAGTACTTC.

The chain is built from TRBV3-1 (or the pseudogene TRBV3-2) and TRBJ1-2; tentatively, D is TRBD1 (6 bases). This CDR3 is 14 amino acids long. The V and J ends lost 5 bases and 5 bases respectively, with 15 bases between them. CDR1 LGHDT and CDR2 YNNKEL come from the germline V gene (reference sequence). CDR3 sequence: CASSGGGGRYGYTF. DNA for the CDR3: TGTGCCAGCAGCGGCGGGGGCGGTAGGTATGGCTACACCTTC.

This clone appeared a few times. Other DNA sequences of this sample code for an identical CDR3. This chain joins TRBV10-3 and TRBJ2-3; TRBD1 aligns across 10 bases. Germline assignment: CDR1 ENHRY and CDR2 SYGVKD. The junction had 3 bases not matched to a gene; V was cut back by 2 bases and J by 4 bases. This CDR3 comprises 15 residues. The CDR3 nucleotides are TGTGCCATCAGTGAGAGACAGGGGGCGGCAGATACGCAGTATTTT. Amino acids: CAISERQGAADTQYF.

The chain joins TRBV15 to TRBJ2-1; D perhaps matches TRBD2 (6 bases). The CDR3 covers 14 residues. Trimming left V 5 bases short and J 8 bases short, with 16 bases between. Germline V gene data show CDR1 as LNHNV and CDR2 as YYDKDF (reference sequence). Here the CDR3 DNA reads TGTGCCACCAGCTTCTCGACTAGAGTTCATGAGCAGTTCTTC. Translated: CATSFSTRVHEQFF.

V and J are TRBV19 and TRBJ1-5, with TRBD1 identical over 9 bases. This CDR3 is built from 16 residues. V was pared by 5 bases and J by 4 bases, with 9 bases of the junction left unmatched. In germline, CDR1 is LNHDA, CDR2 SQIVND (reference sequence). The CDR3 reads CASSRDRELRNQPQHF. CDR3 DNA: TGTGCCAGTAGTCGGGACAGGGAATTGAGGAATCAGCCCCAGCATTTT.

DNA of the CDR3: TGTGCCACCAGTGATTTAGGGCTAGCGGGAGGGCACAATGAGCAGTTCTTC. Its protein is CATSDLGLAGGHNEQFF. The genes are TRBV24-1 and TRBJ2-1, with 12 bases aligning to TRBD2. This CDR3 is built from 17 residues. Germline CDR1 reads KGHDR; CDR2 reads SFDVKD. V shed 1 base, J shed 5 bases, and the junction held 5 bases outside the gene matches.

The chain is built from TRBV7-3 and TRBJ2-1; the D is unclear. The CDR3 has 13 amino acids. Germline V gives CDR1 SGHTA, CDR2 FQGTGA. V dropped 0 bases and J dropped 8 bases, with 8 bases sitting between them. The CDR3 DNA sequence: TGTGCCAGCAGCTTAACGTTCTCCGATGAGCAGTTCTTC. Translation: CASSLTFSDEQFF.

The chain uses TRBV19 and TRBJ2-1; D may be TRBD1 (6 bases). The CDR3 totals 16 residues. Trimming took 1 base from V and 2 from J, leaving 12 bases between them. Germline-derived CDR1 and CDR2 are LNHDA and SQIVND (reference sequence). The CDR3 DNA reads as TGTGCCAGTAGTATAGGGTCCAGGGGCGCCTACAATGAGCAGTTCTTC. Its protein product is CASSIGSRGAYNEQFF.

The chain recombines TRBV6-4 with TRBJ2-3; 12 positions match TRBD2. The V gene's germline CDR1 is MRHNA and CDR2 SNTAGT. V shed 6 bases and J 5 bases; nucleotides not matched to a gene: 9. CDR3 length: 16 amino acids. This CDR3 reads CASSQTSGRPGDTQYF. The CDR3 DNA reads TGTGCCAGCAGCCAAACTAGCGGGAGGCCTGGAGATACGCAGTATTTT.

This clone has a single count. The chain carries TRBV6-5 and TRBJ2-1; 8 nucleotides match TRBD2. The CDR3 sequence is 14 residues long. The germline V gene encodes CDR1 MNHEY and CDR2 SVGAGI. Losses at the gene ends were 5 bases for V and 5 bases for J; bases not matched to a gene: 5. The chain's CDR3 is CASSKRERHNEQFF. The CDR3 DNA is TGTGCCAGCAGTAAGCGGGAGAGGCACAATGAGCAGTTCTTC.

CDR3 nucleotides: TGTGCCAGTAGTAGCATCACAGGGGGAGCGGCTCACCCCTATGGCTACACCTTC. This codes for CASSSITGGAAHPYGYTF. The rearrangement joins TRBV19 to TRBJ1-2, with 8 nucleotides matching TRBD1. CDR1 and CDR2 (germline): LNHDA, SQIVND (reference sequence). V gave up 4 bases and J gave up 4 bases; unmatched junction bases: 17. This CDR3 has 18 residues. The entire variable domain, with the rest obtained from reference TRBV19 and TRBJ1-2, is as follows: DGGITQSPKYLFRKEGQNVTLSCEQNLNHDAMYWYRQDPGQGLRLIYYSQIVNDFQKGDIAEGYSVSREKKESFPLTVTSAQKNPTAFYLCASSSITGGAAHPYGYTFGSGTRLTVV.

The V gene is TRBV9, the J gene TRBJ1-5; no reliable D call. The V end lost 0 bases, the J end lost 2 bases, and 9 bases lay between the germline ends. Germline assignment: CDR1 SGDLS and CDR2 YYNGEE. The CDR3 covers 15 residues. The CDR3 is CASSVGGYGNQPQHF. Written as DNA, the CDR3 is TGTGCCAGCAGCGTAGGAGGGTACGGCAATCAGCCCCAGCATTTT.

This clone came up a few times. V gene TRBV7-2 combines with J gene TRBJ1-3, with TRBD1 as a possible D gene (6 bases). CDR3 length: 18 residues. CDR1 SGHTA and CDR2 FQGNSA come from the germline V gene. Trimming left V 2 bases short and J 7 bases short, with 24 bases between. CDR3 in DNA: TGTGCCAGCAGCTTAAAAGATGGGCAGGGGCATCGGCGGAACACCATATATTTT. This encodes CASSLKDGQGHRRNTIYF.

V gene TRBV19 combines with J gene TRBJ2-1; 7 bases are a match to TRBD2. V dropped 4 bases and J dropped 7; count of bases not matched to a gene: 4. Germline V gene data show CDR1 as LNHDA and CDR2 as SQIVND (reference sequence). The length of the CDR3 is 13 residues. The CDR3 here is CASSSGRGNEQFF. As DNA, the CDR3 is TGTGCCAGTAGTAGCGGGAGAGGTAATGAGCAGTTCTTC.

This clone turned up a few times. The gene calls are TRBV10-3 and TRBJ2-5, with 8 bases fitting TRBD1. V gave up 4 bases and J gave up 1 base; unmatched junction bases: 5. Germline loops: CDR1 ENHRY, CDR2 SYGVKD. The CDR3 is 15 amino acids. CDR3 protein: CAISGPGQGQETQYF. The CDR3 DNA is TGTGCCATCAGTGGCCCCGGACAGGGCCAAGAGACCCAGTACTTC.

This clone is a singleton in its sample. The V call is TRBV12-5, the J call TRBJ1-1; TRBD1 agrees at 9 bases. In germline, CDR1 is LGHNT, CDR2 FRNRAP. V was clipped by 2 bases and J by 1 base; unmatched bases: 5. The CDR3 is 16 residues long. The CDR3 region has the DNA TGTGCTAGTGGTTTGACAGGGGGCAGGAGGAACACTGAAGCTTTCTTT. Residues: CASGLTGGRRNTEAFF. The variable domain in full, completed from reference TRBV12-5 and TRBJ1-1, reads DARVTQTPRHKVTEMGQEVTMRCQPILGHNTVFWYRQTMMQGLELLAYFRNRAPLDDSGMPKDRFSAEMPDATLATLKIQPSEPRDSAVYFCASGLTGGRRNTEAFFGQGTRLTVV.

The rearrangement joins TRBV4-1 to TRBJ2-2, with 9 bases lining up with TRBD1. In germline, CDR1 is MGHRA, CDR2 YSYEKL. V gave up 3 bases and J gave up 7 bases; unmatched junction bases: 9. The CDR3 loop spans 16 amino acids. CDR3 DNA: TGCGCCAGCAGCCACCCCCCCCGGGACAGGGTCGGGGAGCTGTTTTTT. Translation gives CASSHPPRDRVGELFF.

The chain joins TRBV12-3 or TRBV12-4 to TRBJ1-1; D is unresolved. CDR3 length: 13 residues. V was pared by 3 bases and J by 7 bases, with 12 bases between. CDR3 DNA sequence: TGTGCCAGCAGTTTGAGCTCAGGACTTGAAGCTTTCTTT. Translation: CASSLSSGLEAFF.

The V call is TRBV30, the J call TRBJ2-4; perhaps TRBD2 as D (5 bases). V lost 8 bases and J 0 bases, leaving 14 bases between the germline ends. CDR1 and CDR2 (germline): GTSNPN, SVGIG (reference sequence). The CDR3 totals 14 residues. The CDR3 DNA reads TGTGCCACGGGAAAACAACTAGCCAAAAACATTCAGTACTTC. Protein: CATGKQLAKNIQYF.